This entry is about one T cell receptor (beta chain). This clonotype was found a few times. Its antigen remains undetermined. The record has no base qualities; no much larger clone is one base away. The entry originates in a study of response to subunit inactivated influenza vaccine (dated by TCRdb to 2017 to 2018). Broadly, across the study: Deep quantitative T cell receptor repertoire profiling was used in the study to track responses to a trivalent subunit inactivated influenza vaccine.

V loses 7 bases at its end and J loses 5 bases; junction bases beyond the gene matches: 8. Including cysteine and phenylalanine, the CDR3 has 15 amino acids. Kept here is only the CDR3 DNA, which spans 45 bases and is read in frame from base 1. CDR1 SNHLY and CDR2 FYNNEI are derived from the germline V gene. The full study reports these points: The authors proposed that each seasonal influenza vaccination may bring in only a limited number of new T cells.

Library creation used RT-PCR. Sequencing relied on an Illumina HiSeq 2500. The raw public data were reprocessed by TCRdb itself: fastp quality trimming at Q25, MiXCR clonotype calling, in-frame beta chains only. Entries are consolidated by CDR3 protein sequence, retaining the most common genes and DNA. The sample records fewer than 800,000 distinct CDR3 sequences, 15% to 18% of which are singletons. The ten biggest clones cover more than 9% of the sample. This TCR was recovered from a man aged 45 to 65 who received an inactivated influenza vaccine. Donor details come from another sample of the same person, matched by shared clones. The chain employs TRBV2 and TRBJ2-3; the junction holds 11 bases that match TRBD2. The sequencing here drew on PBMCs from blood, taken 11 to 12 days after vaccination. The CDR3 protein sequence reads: CASKSTSGSLDTQYF. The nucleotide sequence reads TGTGCCAGCAAAAGTACTAGCGGGAGTTTAGATACGCAGTATTTT. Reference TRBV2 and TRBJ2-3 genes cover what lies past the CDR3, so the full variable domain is EPEVTQTPSHQVTQMGQEVILRCVPISNHLYFYWYRQILGQKVEFLVSFYNNEISEKSEIFDDQFSVERPDGSNFTLKIRSTKLEDSAMYFCASKSTSGSLDTQYFGPGTRLTVL.